The T cell receptor (beta chain) described here comes from a study of cytomegalovirus exposure and HLA in healthy donors. Unrecorded immune exposure was likely among donors, who were nominally healthy when sampled. PCR amplification relied on 60 Vbeta primers (plus 13 Jbeta primers). The table came from immunoSEQ multiplex PCR; TCRdb's copy has only in-frame clones and leaves some out. The sample records 150,000 to 200,000 clones, roughly four fifths being singletons. Study outcomes and limitations: Among immune exposure information, only CMV serostatus was available. Association with HLA alleles at 0.05 false discovery rate was found for some 18,000 TCR beta sequences in a later analysis. Exclusion as indistinguishable affected some V segments, including TRBV6-2 and TRBV6-3.

This clone has only a few counts. The target antigen is unknown. Trimming pared 0 bases from V and 10 bases from J, leaving 12 bases between. Per the germline V gene, CDR1 is SGHVS and CDR2 is FQNEAQ. The CDR3 length is 13 residues. The receptor comes from a man aged 50 or older in good health and CMV-seropositive. Sequencing used PBMCs. This sequence joins TRBV7-8 and TRBJ1-1; possible D gene TRBD1, 5 bases. CDR3 bases: TGTGCCAGCAGCTTAGCCCAGGGTCGGGCAGCTTTCTTT. Its protein product is CASSLAQGRAAFF.